This T cell receptor beta chain was observed in a study of CD8+ T cells in alopecia areata. Study in general: Grafted skin came from C3H/HeJ donors with spontaneous alopecia (about 6-13 months old) and was placed on approximately 7-10-week-old female C3H/HeJ mice. Study conclusions and caveats: When scalp samples are sequenced, resident alphabeta T cells of normal skin are also captured. TCR sharing across patients was less clear than in mice, possibly HLA-related. Especially in alopecia totalis/universalis, lesional scalp showed greater clonality than normal scalp did.

Cells that came from pooled cutaneous lymph nodes were sorted using CD4, CD8alpha, NKG2D, NKG2ACE and other markers. This clone was observed a handful of times. What it binds is not known. Mouse gene names and germline throughout. Read sequence stops 4 residues before the CDR3 end, and the germline J gene provides the missing end. Other DNA sequences within the sample encode an identical CDR3. The CDR3 covers 16 residues. Per the germline V gene, CDR1 is GKSSPN and CDR2 is SITVG. Trimming at V came to 0 bases and at J to 0 bases, leaving 2 bases not matched to a gene. RNA extraction was followed by reverse transcription into cDNA, which acted as the sequencing template. TCRdb's table, derived via immunoSEQ multiplex PCR, lists solely in-frame clones and lacks some. This table holds about 270,000 clones with no singletons; the top ten claim more than 0.95%.

The V and J genes are TRBV31 and TRBJ2-4; 11 bases are a match to TRBD2. Sequenced input: CD4+ T cells sorted from a lymph node. This TCR was sampled from a C3H/HeJ mouse with alopecia areata. The MHC haplotype of this mouse line is H2-k. CDR3 residues: CAWSLGTGGSQNTLYF. CDR3 DNA (partial): TGTGCCTGGAGTCTAGGGACTGGGGGTAGTCAAAAC. Drawing the rest from reference TRBV31 and TRBJ2-4, the complete variable domain is AQTIHQWPVAEIKAVGSPLSLGCTIKGKSSPNLYWYWQATGGTLQQLFYSITVGQVESVVQLNLSASRPKDDQFILSTEKLLLSHSGFYLCAWSLGTGGSQNTLYFGAGTRLSVL.